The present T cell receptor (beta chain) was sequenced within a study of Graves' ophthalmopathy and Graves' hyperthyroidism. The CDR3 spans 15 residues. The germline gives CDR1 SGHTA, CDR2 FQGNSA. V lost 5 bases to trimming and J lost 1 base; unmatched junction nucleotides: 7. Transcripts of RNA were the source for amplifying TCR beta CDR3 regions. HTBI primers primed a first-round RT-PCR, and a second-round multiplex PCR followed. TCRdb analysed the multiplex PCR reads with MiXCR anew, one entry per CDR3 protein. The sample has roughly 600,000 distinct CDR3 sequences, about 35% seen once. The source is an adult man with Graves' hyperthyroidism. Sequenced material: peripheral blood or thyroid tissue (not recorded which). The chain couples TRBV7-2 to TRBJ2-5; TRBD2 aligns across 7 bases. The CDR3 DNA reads TGTGCCAGCAGCCCGAGCCTAGCGGCCCAAGAGACCCAGTACTTC. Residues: CASSPSLAAQETQYF.